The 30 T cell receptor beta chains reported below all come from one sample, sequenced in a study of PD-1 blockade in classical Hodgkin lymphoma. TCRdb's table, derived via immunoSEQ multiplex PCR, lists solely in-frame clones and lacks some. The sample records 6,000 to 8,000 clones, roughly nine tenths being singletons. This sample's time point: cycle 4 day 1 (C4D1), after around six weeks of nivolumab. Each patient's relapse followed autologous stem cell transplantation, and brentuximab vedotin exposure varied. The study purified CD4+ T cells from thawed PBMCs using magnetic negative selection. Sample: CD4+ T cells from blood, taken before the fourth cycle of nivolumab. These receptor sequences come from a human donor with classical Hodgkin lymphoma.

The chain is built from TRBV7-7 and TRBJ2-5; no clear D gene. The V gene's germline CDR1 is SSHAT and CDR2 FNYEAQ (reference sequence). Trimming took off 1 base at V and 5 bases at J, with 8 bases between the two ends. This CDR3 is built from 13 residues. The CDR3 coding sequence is TGTGCCAGCAGCTTAGTAGCCTTTGAGACCCAGTACTTC. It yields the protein CASSLVAFETQYF.

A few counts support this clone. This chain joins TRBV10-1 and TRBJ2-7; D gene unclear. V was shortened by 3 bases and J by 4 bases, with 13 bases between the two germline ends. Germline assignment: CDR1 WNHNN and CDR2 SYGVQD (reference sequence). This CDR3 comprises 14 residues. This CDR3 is CASSDGIGLYEQYF. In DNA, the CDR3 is TGCGCCAGCAGTGATGGTATAGGTTTGTACGAGCAGTACTTC.

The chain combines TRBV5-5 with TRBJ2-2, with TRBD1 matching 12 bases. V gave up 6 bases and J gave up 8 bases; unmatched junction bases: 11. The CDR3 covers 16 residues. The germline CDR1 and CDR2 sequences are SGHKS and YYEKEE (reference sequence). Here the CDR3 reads CASTERGTGGGGELFF. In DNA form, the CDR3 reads TGTGCCAGCACCGAGCGAGGGACAGGGGGCGGTGGGGAGCTGTTTTTT.

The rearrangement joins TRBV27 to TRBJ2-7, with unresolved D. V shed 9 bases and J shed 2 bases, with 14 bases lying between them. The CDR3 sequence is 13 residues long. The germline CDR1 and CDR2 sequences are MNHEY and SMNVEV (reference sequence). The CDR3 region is CASSLRLTYEQYF. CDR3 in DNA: TGTGCCAGTTCTCTACGTCTCACCTACGAGCAGTACTTC.

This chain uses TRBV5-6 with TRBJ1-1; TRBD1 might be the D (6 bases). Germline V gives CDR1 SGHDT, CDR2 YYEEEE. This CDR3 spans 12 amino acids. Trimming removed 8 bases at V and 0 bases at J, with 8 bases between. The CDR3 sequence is CASDRLNTEAFF. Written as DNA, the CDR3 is TGTGCCAGTGACAGGCTGAACACTGAAGCTTTCTTT. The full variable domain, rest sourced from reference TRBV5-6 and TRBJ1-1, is DAGVTQSPTHLIKTRGQQVTLRCSPKSGHDTVSWYQQALGQGPQFIFQYYEEEERQRGNFPDRFSGHQFPNYSSELNVNALLLGDSALYLCASDRLNTEAFFGQGTRLTVV.

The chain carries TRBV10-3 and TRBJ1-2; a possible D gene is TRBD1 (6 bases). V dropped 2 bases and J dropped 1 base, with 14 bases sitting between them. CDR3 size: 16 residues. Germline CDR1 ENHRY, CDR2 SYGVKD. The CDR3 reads CAISEEDSRLNYGYTF. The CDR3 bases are TGTGCCATCAGTGAGGAGGACAGTAGGCTTAACTATGGCTACACCTTC.

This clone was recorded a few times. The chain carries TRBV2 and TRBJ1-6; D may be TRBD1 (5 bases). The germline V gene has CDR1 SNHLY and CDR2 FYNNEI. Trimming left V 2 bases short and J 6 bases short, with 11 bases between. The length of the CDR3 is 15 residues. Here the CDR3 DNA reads TGTGCCAGCAGTGAACCCGGGACGATTAATTCACCCCTCCACTTT. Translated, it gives CASSEPGTINSPLHF.

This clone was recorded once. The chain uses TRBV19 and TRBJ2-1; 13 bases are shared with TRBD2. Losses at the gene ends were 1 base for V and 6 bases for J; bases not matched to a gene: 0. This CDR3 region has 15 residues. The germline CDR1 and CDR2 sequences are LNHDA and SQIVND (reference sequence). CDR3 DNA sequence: TGTGCCAGTAGTATAGGGACTAGCGGGAGCAATGAGCAGTTCTTC. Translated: CASSIGTSGSNEQFF.

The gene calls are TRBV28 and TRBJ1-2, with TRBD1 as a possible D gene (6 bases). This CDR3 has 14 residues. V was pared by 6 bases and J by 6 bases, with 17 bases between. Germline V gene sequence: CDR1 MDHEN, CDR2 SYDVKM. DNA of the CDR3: TGTGCCAGCAGGCTTCCTGGGGGGGCGCATGGCTACACCTTC. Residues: CASRLPGGAHGYTF.

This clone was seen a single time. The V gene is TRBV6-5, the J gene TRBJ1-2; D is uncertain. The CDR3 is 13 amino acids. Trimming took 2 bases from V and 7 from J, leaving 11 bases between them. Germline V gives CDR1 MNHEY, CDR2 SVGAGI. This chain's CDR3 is CASSYPGFFGYTF. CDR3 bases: TGTGCCAGCAGTTACCCGGGCTTCTTTGGCTACACCTTC.

CDR3 nucleotide sequence: TGTGCCAGCAAGTATCGTGCCAGCTCCTACAATGAGCAGTTCTTC. Translating gives CASKYRASSYNEQFF. This sequence joins TRBV6-6 and TRBJ2-1; D unclear. CDR3 length: 15 amino acids. Germline CDR1 MNHNY, CDR2 SVGAGI (reference sequence). Trimming stripped 7 bases from V and 0 bases from J, with 13 bases between.

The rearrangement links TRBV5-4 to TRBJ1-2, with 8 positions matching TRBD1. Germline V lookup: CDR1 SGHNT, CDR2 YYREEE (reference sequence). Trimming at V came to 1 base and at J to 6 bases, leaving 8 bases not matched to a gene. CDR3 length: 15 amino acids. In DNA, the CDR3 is TGTGCCAGCAGCTTGCTTCACAGGGGGAGGCATGGCTACACCTTC. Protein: CASSLLHRGRHGYTF.

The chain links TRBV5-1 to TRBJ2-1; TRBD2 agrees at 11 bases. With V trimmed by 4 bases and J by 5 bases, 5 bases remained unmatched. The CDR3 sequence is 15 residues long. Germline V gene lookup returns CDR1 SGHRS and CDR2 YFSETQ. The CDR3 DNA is TGCGCCAGCAGCCCGGGACTAGCGGTGAACAATGAGCAGTTCTTC. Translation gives CASSPGLAVNNEQFF.

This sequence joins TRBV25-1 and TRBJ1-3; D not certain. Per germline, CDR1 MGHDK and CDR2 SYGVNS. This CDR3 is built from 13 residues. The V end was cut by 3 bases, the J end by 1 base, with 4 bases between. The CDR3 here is CASSDRSGNTIYF. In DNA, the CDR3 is TGTGCCAGCAGTGACAGGTCTGGAAACACCATATATTTT.

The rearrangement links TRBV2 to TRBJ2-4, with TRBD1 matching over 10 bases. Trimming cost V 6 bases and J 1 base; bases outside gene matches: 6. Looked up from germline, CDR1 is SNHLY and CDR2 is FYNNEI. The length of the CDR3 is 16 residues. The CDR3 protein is CASRRQGASAKNIQYF. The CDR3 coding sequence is TGTGCCAGCAGAAGACAGGGGGCGTCGGCCAAAAACATTCAGTACTTC.

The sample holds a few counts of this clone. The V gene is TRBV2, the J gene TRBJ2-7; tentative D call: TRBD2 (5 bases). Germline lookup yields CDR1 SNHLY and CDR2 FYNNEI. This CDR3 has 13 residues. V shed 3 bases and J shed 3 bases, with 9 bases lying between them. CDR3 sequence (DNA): TGTGCCAGCAGTGACACGGGGTACTACGAGCAGTACTTC. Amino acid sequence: CASSDTGYYEQYF.

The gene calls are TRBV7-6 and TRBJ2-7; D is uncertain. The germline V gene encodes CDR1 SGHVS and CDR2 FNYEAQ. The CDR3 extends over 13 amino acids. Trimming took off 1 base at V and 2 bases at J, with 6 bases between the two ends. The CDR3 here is CASSLGSTYEQYF. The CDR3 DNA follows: TGTGCCAGCAGCTTAGGATCGACCTACGAGCAGTACTTC.

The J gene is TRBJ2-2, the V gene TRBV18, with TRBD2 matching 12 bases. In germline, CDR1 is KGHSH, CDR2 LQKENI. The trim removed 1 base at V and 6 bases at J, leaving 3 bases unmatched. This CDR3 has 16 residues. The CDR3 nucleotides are TGTGCCAGCTCACCACGACTAGCGGGAGTATCCGGGGAGCTGTTTTTT. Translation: CASSPRLAGVSGELFF.

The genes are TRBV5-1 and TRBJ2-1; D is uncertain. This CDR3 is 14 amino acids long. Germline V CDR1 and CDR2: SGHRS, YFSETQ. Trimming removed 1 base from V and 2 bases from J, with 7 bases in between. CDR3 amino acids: CASSLQETYNEQFF. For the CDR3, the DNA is TGCGCCAGCAGCTTGCAGGAGACCTACAATGAGCAGTTCTTC. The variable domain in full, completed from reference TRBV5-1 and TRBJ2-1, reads KAGVTQTPRYLIKTRGQQVTLSCSPISGHRSVSWYQQTPGQGLQFLFEYFSETQRNKGNFPGRFSGRQFSNSRSEMNVSTLELGDSALYLCASSLQETYNEQFFGPGTRLTVL.

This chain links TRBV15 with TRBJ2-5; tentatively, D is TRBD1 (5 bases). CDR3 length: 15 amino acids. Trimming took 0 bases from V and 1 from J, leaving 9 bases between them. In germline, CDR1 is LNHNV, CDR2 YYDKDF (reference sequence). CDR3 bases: TGTGCCACCAGCAGAGATACGCAGGGCCAAGAGACCCAGTACTTC. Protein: CATSRDTQGQETQYF.

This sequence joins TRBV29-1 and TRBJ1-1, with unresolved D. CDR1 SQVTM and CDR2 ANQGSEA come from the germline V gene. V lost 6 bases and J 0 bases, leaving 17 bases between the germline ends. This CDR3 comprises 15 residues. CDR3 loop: CSVRATSWMNTEAFF. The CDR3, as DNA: TGCAGCGTACGGGCAACGAGTTGGATGAACACTGAAGCTTTCTTT.

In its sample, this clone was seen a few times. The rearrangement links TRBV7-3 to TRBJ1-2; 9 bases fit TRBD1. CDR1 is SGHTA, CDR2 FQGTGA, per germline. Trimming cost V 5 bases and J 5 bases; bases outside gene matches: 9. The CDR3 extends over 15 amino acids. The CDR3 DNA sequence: TGTGCCAGCAGCCCAACCGGGACAGGGATTTATGGCTACACCTTC. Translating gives CASSPTGTGIYGYTF.

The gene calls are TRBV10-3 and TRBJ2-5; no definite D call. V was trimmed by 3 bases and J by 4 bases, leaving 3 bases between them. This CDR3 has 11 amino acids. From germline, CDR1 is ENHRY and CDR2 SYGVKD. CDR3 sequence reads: CAISERETQYF. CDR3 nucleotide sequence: TGTGCCATCAGTGAACGAGAGACCCAGTACTTC.

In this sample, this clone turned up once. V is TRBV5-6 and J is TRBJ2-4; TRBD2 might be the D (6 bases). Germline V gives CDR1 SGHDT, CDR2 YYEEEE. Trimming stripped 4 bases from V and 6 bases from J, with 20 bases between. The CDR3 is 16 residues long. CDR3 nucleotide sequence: TGTGCCAGCAGCCCTTCCGGGGGACTGTGGGGAAACATTCAGTACTTC. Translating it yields CASSPSGGLWGNIQYF.

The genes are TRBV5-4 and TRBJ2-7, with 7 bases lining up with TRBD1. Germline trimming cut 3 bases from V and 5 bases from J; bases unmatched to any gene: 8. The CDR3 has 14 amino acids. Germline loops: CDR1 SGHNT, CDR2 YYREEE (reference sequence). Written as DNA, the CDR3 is TGTGCCAGCAGCTCCGGGGACAGACGGGACGAGCAGTACTTC. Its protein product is CASSSGDRRDEQYF.

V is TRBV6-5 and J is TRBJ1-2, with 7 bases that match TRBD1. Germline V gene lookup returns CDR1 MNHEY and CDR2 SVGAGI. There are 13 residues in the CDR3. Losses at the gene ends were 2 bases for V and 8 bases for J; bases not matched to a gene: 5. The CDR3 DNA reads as TGTGCCAGCAGTTACCTGACAGGGTTGGGCTACACCTTC. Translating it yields CASSYLTGLGYTF.

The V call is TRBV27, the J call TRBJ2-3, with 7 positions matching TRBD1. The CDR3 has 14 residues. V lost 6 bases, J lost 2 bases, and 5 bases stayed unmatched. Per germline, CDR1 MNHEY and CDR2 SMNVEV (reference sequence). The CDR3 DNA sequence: TGTGCCAGCAGCCTACAGGGGTACACAGATACGCAGTATTTT. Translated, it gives CASSLQGYTDTQYF.

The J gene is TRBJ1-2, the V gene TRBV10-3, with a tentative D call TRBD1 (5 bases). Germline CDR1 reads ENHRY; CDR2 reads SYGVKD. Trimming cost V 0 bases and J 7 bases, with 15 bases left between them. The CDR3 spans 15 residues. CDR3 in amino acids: CAISESLGLSLGYTF. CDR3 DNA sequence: TGTGCCATCAGTGAGTCGTTGGGACTGAGTCTTGGCTACACCTTC.

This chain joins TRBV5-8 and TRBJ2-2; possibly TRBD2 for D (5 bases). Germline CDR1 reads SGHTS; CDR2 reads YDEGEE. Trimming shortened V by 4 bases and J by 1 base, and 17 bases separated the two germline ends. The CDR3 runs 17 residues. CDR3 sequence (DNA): TGTGCCAGCAGCCCGGGGTGGGGTCTTCAGAACACCGGGGAGCTGTTTTTT. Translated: CASSPGWGLQNTGELFF.

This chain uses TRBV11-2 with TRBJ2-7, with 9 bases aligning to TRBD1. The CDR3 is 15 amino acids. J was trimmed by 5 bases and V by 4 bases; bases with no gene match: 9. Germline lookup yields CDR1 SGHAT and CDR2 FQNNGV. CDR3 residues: CASSSQGALLDEQYF. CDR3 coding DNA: TGTGCCAGCAGCTCACAGGGGGCTCTCCTCGACGAGCAGTACTTC. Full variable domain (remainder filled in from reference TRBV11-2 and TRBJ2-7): EAGVAQSPRYKIIEKRQSVAFWCNPISGHATLYWYQQILGQGPKLLIQFQNNGVVDDSQLPKDRFSAERLKGVDSTLKIQPAKLEDSAVYLCASSSQGALLDEQYFGPGTRLTVT.